A single T cell receptor beta chain is shown here with its context. Its antigen remains unknown. Stated time point: cycle 4 day 1 (C4D1), after five to seven weeks of nivolumab. Each patient's relapse followed autologous stem cell transplantation, and brentuximab vedotin exposure varied. The patients, who had relapsed/refractory classical Hodgkin lymphoma, achieved best responses of complete response, partial response or progressive disease. The source of the sample is a study of PD-1 blockade in classical Hodgkin lymphoma. Study as a whole: Patients received nivolumab 3 mg/kg intravenously every 2 weeks.

Study-level findings and limits: Those starting nivolumab under 1 year post-ASCT were excluded. Complete responders' diversity at baseline resembled that of newly diagnosed patients.

Produced via immunoSEQ multiplex PCR; TCRdb's table is partial and in-frame only. The table has roughly 100,000 clones, roughly 91% seen once. The receptor comes from a human donor with classical Hodgkin lymphoma. The sample was peripheral blood mononuclear cells (PBMCs), taken before the fourth cycle of nivolumab.

This CDR3 reads CAAGLEIGELFF. The CDR3 coding sequence is TGTGCCGCCGGCCTGGAAATCGGGGAGCTGTTTTTT. The chain employs TRBV19 and TRBJ2-2; D is unclear. CDR1 LNHDA and CDR2 SQIVND come from the germline V gene (reference sequence). V was clipped by 11 bases and J by 7 bases, with 14 bases between them. This CDR3 is built from 12 residues.